The 27 T cell receptor beta chains reported below all come from one sample, sequenced in a study of T cell repertoires in cytomegalovirus infection. TCRdb analysed the reads with MiXCR anew, one entry per CDR3 protein. The sample shows approximately 490,000 distinct CDR3 sequences, around 11% of them seen only once. The sample was PBMCs. The source is a human donor in good health (CMV status not recorded). Some clones in this sample may be carry-over from other donors' samples.

This clonotype came up many times. The chain employs TRBV6-1 and TRBJ1-1, with D unclear. The V gene lost 7 bases and the J gene lost 1 base, with 4 bases spanning the gap. The CDR3 totals 11 residues. Germline V CDR1 and CDR2: MNHNS, SASEGT. The CDR3 here is CASKRNTEAFF. The CDR3 coding sequence is TGTGCCAGCAAGAGGAACACTGAAGCTTTCTTT.

This clonotype showed up just a few times. The chain is built from TRBV28 and TRBJ2-5; 13 bases are a match to TRBD2. Looked up from germline, CDR1 is MDHEN and CDR2 is SYDVKM. J was trimmed by 5 bases and V by 6 bases; bases with no gene match: 18. The CDR3 runs 19 residues. The CDR3 DNA reads TGTGCCAGCAGCCCATTTTTACCCCGGACTAGCGGGAGACGGGAGACCCAGTACTTC. As protein: CASSPFLPRTSGRRETQYF.

This clonotype was seen repeatedly, ten times or more. The chain combines TRBV6-2 or TRBV6-3 with TRBJ2-7; the match to TRBD2 covers 8 bases. Germline assignment: CDR1 MNHEY and CDR2 SVGEGT. The CDR3 covers 12 residues. V lost 10 bases and J lost 4; bases outside the gene matches: 6. CDR3 loop: CATGRGPYEQYF. CDR3 coding DNA: TGTGCCACCGGGAGGGGCCCTTACGAGCAGTACTTC.

At least ten counts were recorded for this clonotype. This chain links TRBV20-1 with TRBJ2-5; D may be TRBD2 (5 bases). This CDR3 has 15 residues. V shed 2 bases and J shed 2 bases, with 15 bases lying between them. The germline V gene has CDR1 DFQATT and CDR2 SNEGSKA (reference sequence). CDR3 in DNA: TGCAGTGCTAGAAGGTCCGGGAAAGGTCAAGAGACCCAGTACTTC. It codes for CSARRSGKGQETQYF.

This clonotype was observed a few times. An end of the junction does not agree with germline; a read error may underlie this. The chain is built from TRBV23-1 and TRBJ2-7, with D unresolved. TRBV23-1 is an ORF, with its function uncertain. This CDR3 is 9 amino acids long. The CDR3 DNA reads TGTCTAAGGGCCTACGAGCAGTACTTC. Encoded protein: CLRAYEQYF.

The table lists this clonotype with many counts. This chain uses TRBV11-2 with TRBJ2-5; 9 bases are shared with TRBD1. J was trimmed by 5 bases and V by 0 bases; bases with no gene match: 4. The CDR3 length is 15 residues. Per the germline V gene, CDR1 is SGHAT and CDR2 is FQNNGV. The CDR3 spells CASSLDGTGSETQYF. CDR3 sequence (DNA): TGTGCCAGCAGCTTAGATGGGACAGGGTCCGAGACCCAGTACTTC.

Worth noting for this clonotype: At one end, the junction sequence differs from germline, possibly due to a read error. This chain links TRBV5-1 with TRBJ2-5; TRBD2 is a possible D gene (6 bases). This CDR3 has 15 amino acids. Germline lookup yields CDR1 SGHRS and CDR2 YFSETQ. The CDR3 DNA follows: TGCGCCACCGACTGGGGTAGGAGCGGCGGGGAGACCCGGTACTTC. Amino acid sequence: CATDWGRSGGETRYF.

This clonotype was counted ten times or more. The gene calls are TRBV6-1 and TRBJ2-4, with D perhaps matching TRBD2 (5 bases). Trimming pared 5 bases from V and 5 bases from J, leaving 13 bases between. This CDR3 region has 14 residues. CDR1 is MNHNS and CDR2 is SASEGT in the germline V gene. The CDR3 here is CASSTGITENIQYF. The CDR3 bases are TGTGCCAGCAGTACCGGGATTACGGAAAACATTCAGTACTTC.

This clonotype was seen ten or more times. The chain recombines TRBV28 with TRBJ1-1, with D hard to call. Germline V gene sequence: CDR1 MDHEN, CDR2 SYDVKM. V lost 3 bases, J lost 3 bases, and 5 bases lay in between. The CDR3 runs to 12 residues. The CDR3 reads CASSFFDTEAFF. DNA of the CDR3: TGTGCCAGCAGTTTCTTCGACACTGAAGCTTTCTTT.

This clonotype was seen at least ten times. V is TRBV7-2 and J is TRBJ2-7; D assignment may be TRBD1 or TRBD2 (5 bases each). Looked up from germline, CDR1 is SGHTA and CDR2 is FQGNSA. There are 15 residues in the CDR3. The germline V and J ends were trimmed by 5 bases and 0 bases, with 14 bases remaining between them. The CDR3 reads CASSGPGTVSYEQYF. CDR3 nucleotide sequence: TGTGCCAGCAGCGGCCCCGGGACGGTCTCCTACGAGCAGTACTTC.

Only a few counts were recorded for this clonotype. J is TRBJ2-1 and V is TRBV2; D may be TRBD2 (6 bases). The CDR3 has 15 amino acids. V was clipped by 3 bases and J by 4 bases, with 13 bases between them. Germline V CDR1 and CDR2: SNHLY, FYNNEI. The CDR3 bases are TGTGCCAGCAGTGAGAGGACGGCGGGATACAATGAGCAGTTCTTC. As protein: CASSERTAGYNEQFF.

The genes are TRBV7-9 and TRBJ2-7; possible D gene TRBD2, 5 bases. CDR1 and CDR2 (germline): SEHNR, FQNEAQ (reference sequence). CDR3 length: 12 amino acids. V lost 5 bases to trimming and J lost 6 bases, with 11 bases between them. CDR3: CASSQDYVEQYF. The CDR3 DNA reads TGTGCCAGCAGCCAAGACTACGTCGAGCAGTACTTC.

The chain uses TRBV3-1 and TRBJ1-5; D might be TRBD1 (6 bases). V lost 0 bases and J lost 4, with 10 bases in between. The CDR3 is 15 amino acids. Per the germline V gene, CDR1 is LGHDT and CDR2 is YNNKEL (reference sequence). The CDR3 bases are TGTGCCAGCAGCCAAGAGTTGGGGGCTAATCAGCCCCAGCATTTT. Translating it yields CASSQELGANQPQHF.

This clonotype appeared many times. This chain links TRBV19 with TRBJ2-6, with TRBD1 as a possible D gene (5 bases). CDR3 length: 17 residues. CDR1 and CDR2 from the germline V gene are LNHDA and SQIVND (reference sequence). Deletions cut 5 bases from V and 4 bases from J, with 18 bases between. The CDR3 is CASSSRVREAGANVLTF. CDR3 nucleotide sequence: TGTGCCAGTAGTTCAAGGGTCAGGGAAGCGGGGGCCAACGTCCTGACTTTC.

In its sample, this clonotype was seen many times. The rearrangement links TRBV28 to TRBJ1-2; tentative D call: TRBD1 (5 bases). V was shortened by 1 base and J by 8 bases, with 11 bases between the two germline ends. CDR3 length: 13 amino acids. CDR1 MDHEN and CDR2 SYDVKM come from the germline V gene. The CDR3 reads CASSLSDGTGYTF. The CDR3, as DNA: TGTGCCAGCAGTTTATCGGACGGGACGGGCTACACCTTC.

This clonotype came up many times. The V and J genes are TRBV11-2 and TRBJ2-1; no reliable D call. The V gene's germline CDR1 is SGHAT and CDR2 FQNNGV. The CDR3 has 13 residues. Trimming took off 3 bases at V and 6 bases at J, with 9 bases between the two ends. Written as DNA, the CDR3 is TGTGCCAGCAGCTTTAATCCAGCCAATGAGCAGTTCTTC. Amino acid sequence: CASSFNPANEQFF.

This clonotype was seen repeatedly, ten times or more. This sequence joins TRBV28 and TRBJ1-1, with a tentative D call TRBD1 (6 bases). CDR3 length equals 15 residues. The V and J ends lost 3 bases and 1 base respectively, with 12 bases between them. The germline V gene encodes CDR1 MDHEN and CDR2 SYDVKM. The CDR3 nucleotides read TGTGCCAGCAGTTTTAACCCGGGACAGAACACTGAAGCTTTCTTT. It encodes CASSFNPGQNTEAFF.

This clonotype was recorded at least ten times. CDR3 loop: CASSFSGLLRVEQYF. As DNA, the CDR3 is TGTGCCAGCAGTTTTAGCGGGCTCCTCCGAGTGGAGCAGTACTTC. The chain has TRBV28 and TRBJ2-7, with 7 nucleotides matching TRBD2. V dropped 3 bases and J dropped 7; count of bases not matched to a gene: 12. CDR3 length equals 15 residues. CDR1 is MDHEN and CDR2 is SYDVKM in the germline V gene.

This clonotype was counted only a few times. The rearrangement joins TRBV2 to TRBJ2-1; 7 bases are a match to TRBD2. This CDR3 region has 11 residues. V dropped 8 bases and J dropped 12; count of bases not matched to a gene: 7. From germline, CDR1 is SNHLY and CDR2 FYNNEI. The CDR3 nucleotides are TGTGCCAGCTTCTCGAGACTAGCGCAGTTCTTC. Translation gives CASFSRLAQFF.

CDR3 loop: CASSSSGGRDGYTF. DNA for the CDR3: TGTGCCAGCAGCTCCTCGGGGGGGCGCGATGGCTACACCTTC. The chain employs TRBV7-6 and TRBJ1-2; TRBD1 might be the D (6 bases). Germline CDR1 reads SGHVS; CDR2 reads FNYEAQ. CDR3 length equals 14 residues. The V end was cut by 4 bases, the J end by 6 bases, with 15 bases between.

This clonotype was seen only a few times. The chain recombines TRBV28 with TRBJ1-3; possibly TRBD1 for D (6 bases). Germline V gene data show CDR1 as MDHEN and CDR2 as SYDVKM. V lost 5 bases to trimming and J lost 0 bases, with 11 bases between them. This CDR3 comprises 15 residues. CDR3 nucleotide sequence: TGTGCCAGCAGTCCCACAGGGTACTCTGGAAACACCATATATTTT. Amino acid sequence: CASSPTGYSGNTIYF.

There are many counts of this clonotype. The J gene is TRBJ1-2, the V gene TRBV7-9; weak D call: TRBD1 (5 bases). CDR3 length: 15 residues. V lost 4 bases, J lost 5 bases, and 17 bases lay in between. Germline V lookup: CDR1 SEHNR, CDR2 FQNEAQ (reference sequence). CDR3 region: CASSSLDRFEYGYTF. CDR3 sequence (DNA): TGTGCCAGCAGCTCCCTCGACAGATTCGAATATGGCTACACCTTC.

The sample holds many counts of this clonotype. The rearrangement joins TRBV7-2 to TRBJ2-4, with TRBD2 as a possible D gene (6 bases). The length of the CDR3 is 15 residues. The V gene's germline CDR1 is SGHTA and CDR2 FQGNSA. Trimming cost V 4 bases and J 8 bases, with 18 bases left between them. DNA for the CDR3: TGTGCCAGCAGCTCCGGGGGTAGCGGTAGGGACATTCAGTACTTC. Protein: CASSSGGSGRDIQYF. Full variable domain (remainder filled in from reference TRBV7-2 and TRBJ2-4): GAGVSQSPSNKVTEKGKDVELRCDPISGHTALYWYRQSLGQGLEFLIYFQGNSAPDKSGLPSDRFSAERTGGSVSTLTIQRTQQEDSAVYLCASSSGGSGRDIQYFGAGTRLSVL.

This clonotype occurred many times. This chain uses TRBV6-2 or TRBV6-3 with TRBJ1-6; D may be TRBD1 (6 bases). Germline CDR1 reads MNHEY; CDR2 reads SVGEGT. Trimming took off 4 bases at V and 10 bases at J, with 23 bases between the two ends. The CDR3 totals 17 residues. In DNA, the CDR3 is TGTGCCAGCAGTTCCCCGCGCAACAGGGCCGGGGAATCACCCCTCCACTTT. Its protein is CASSSPRNRAGESPLHF.

This clonotype was seen a single time. The chain recombines TRBV5-1 with TRBJ1-2; D uncertain. Germline V gene lookup returns CDR1 SGHRS and CDR2 YFSETQ. Between the trimmed V and J ends, which lost 0 bases and 4 bases, there was a span of 13 bases. There are 15 residues in the CDR3. The CDR3 region is CASSLESTVVYGYTF. For the CDR3, the DNA is TGCGCCAGCAGCTTGGAGAGTACCGTTGTCTATGGCTACACCTTC.

The chain is built from TRBV20-1 and TRBJ2-3, with D tentatively TRBD1 (5 bases). V lost 6 bases and J lost 1, with 17 bases in between. This CDR3 is built from 15 residues. Germline V gene sequence: CDR1 DFQATT, CDR2 SNEGSKA (reference sequence). The CDR3 DNA is TGCAGTGCCCATACCCAAGGGGATCGCACAGATACGCAGTATTTT. Its translation is CSAHTQGDRTDTQYF.

This chain uses TRBV20-1 with TRBJ2-7; 7 positions agree with TRBD1. The trim removed 6 bases at V and 5 bases at J, leaving 13 bases unmatched. The germline CDR1 and CDR2 sequences are DFQATT and SNEGSKA (reference sequence). There are 14 residues in the CDR3. The CDR3 here is CSARQLRGRNEQYF. The CDR3 bases are TGCAGTGCGAGGCAATTGAGGGGGCGCAACGAGCAGTACTTC.